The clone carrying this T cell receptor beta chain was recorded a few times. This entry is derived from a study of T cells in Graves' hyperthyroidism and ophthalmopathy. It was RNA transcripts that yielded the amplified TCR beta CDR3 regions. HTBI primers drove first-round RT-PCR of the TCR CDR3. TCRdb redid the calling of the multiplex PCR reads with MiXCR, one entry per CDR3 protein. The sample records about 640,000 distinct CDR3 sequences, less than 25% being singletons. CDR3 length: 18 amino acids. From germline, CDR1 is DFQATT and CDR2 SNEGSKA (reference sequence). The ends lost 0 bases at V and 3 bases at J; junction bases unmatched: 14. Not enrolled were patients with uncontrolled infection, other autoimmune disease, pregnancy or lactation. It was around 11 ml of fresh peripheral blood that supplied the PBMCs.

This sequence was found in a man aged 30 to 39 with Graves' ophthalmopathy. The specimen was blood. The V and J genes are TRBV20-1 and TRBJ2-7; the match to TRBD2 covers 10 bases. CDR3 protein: CSARDLRSKREGVYEQYF. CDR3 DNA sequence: TGCAGTGCTAGAGACCTCCGAAGTAAGCGGGAGGGGGTCTACGAGCAGTACTTC.